This T cell receptor beta chain was captured by sequencing in a study of shared clonotypes between healthy human individuals. Study results and limitations: The four-donor shared clonotypes exceeded non-shared clonotypes in generation probability, with non-shared ones scoring lower.

CD45RA-negative memory and CD45RA+ naive subsets were split from the CD4+ cells. It was at deep level that the assay was run. Sequencing used immunoSEQ multiplex PCR; TCRdb keeps in-frame clones, though not all of them. Of around 1,100,000 clones listed, 70% to 85% are singletons. Trimming stripped 2 bases from V and 7 bases from J, with 9 bases between. Germline V gene lookup returns CDR1 SNHLY and CDR2 FYNNEI. This CDR3 is 13 amino acids long. With respect to this clone: Its antigen is unknown.

This sequence originates from a man aged 18 to 30 in good health. Some clones in this sample may be carry-over from other donors' samples. Sequenced: memory CD4+ T cells from PBMCs. Subset in this sample: CD45RA-negative fraction. The chain has TRBV2 and TRBJ2-1; D ambiguous. As DNA, the CDR3 is TGTGCCAGCAGTGAAATAGGGTTAAATGAGCAGTTCTTC. This codes for CASSEIGLNEQFF.